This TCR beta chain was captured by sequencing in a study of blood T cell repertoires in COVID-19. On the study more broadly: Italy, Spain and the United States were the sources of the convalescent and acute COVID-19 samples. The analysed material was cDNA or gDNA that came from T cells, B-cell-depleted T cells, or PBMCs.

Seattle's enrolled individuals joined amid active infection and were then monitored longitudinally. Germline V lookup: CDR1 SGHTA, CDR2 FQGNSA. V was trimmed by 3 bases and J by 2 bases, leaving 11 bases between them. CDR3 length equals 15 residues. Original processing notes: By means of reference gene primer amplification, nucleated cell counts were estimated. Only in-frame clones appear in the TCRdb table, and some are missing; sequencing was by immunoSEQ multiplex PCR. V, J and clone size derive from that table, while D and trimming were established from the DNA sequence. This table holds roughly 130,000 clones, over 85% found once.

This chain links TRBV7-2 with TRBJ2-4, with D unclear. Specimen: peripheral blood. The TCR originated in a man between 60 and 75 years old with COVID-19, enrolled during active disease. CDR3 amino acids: CASSFDLVSKNIQYF. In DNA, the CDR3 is TGTGCCAGCAGCTTTGACTTAGTATCCAAAAACATTCAGTACTTC.